This TCR beta chain was profiled in a study of CD4 and CD8 cells across lung adenocarcinoma regions. TCRdb reanalysed the PCR reads using MiXCR and keeps one entry per CDR3 protein. The sample holds about 4,600 distinct CDR3 sequences, over 45% seen once. Per the germline V gene, CDR1 is MGHDK and CDR2 is SYGVNS. This CDR3 spans 14 amino acids. Between the trimmed V and J ends, which lost 6 bases and 10 bases, there was a span of 19 bases. The patients had localized lung adenocarcinoma, a non-small cell subtype. This clonotype was counted a few times. A much larger clone lies one base from this, so it may be a read error.

The sequence came from a female donor with lung adenocarcinoma. The CD4 and CD8 labels of this study may be unreliable. This chain links TRBV25-1 with TRBJ2-1, with D possibly matching TRBD2 (5 bases). The sample taken for sequencing was CD4+ T cells from the margin of a lung tumor. CDR3 nucleotide sequence: TGTGCCAGCAGAAACACCGAGGGCCCCTACGAGCAGTTCTTC. Its protein product is CASRNTEGPYEQFF. Full variable domain (remainder filled in from reference TRBV25-1 and TRBJ2-1): EADIYQTPRYLVIGTGKKITLECSQTMGHDKMYWYQQDPGMELHLIHYSYGVNSTEKGDLSSESTVSRIRTEHFPLTLESARPSHTSQYLCASRNTEGPYEQFFGPGTRLTVL.